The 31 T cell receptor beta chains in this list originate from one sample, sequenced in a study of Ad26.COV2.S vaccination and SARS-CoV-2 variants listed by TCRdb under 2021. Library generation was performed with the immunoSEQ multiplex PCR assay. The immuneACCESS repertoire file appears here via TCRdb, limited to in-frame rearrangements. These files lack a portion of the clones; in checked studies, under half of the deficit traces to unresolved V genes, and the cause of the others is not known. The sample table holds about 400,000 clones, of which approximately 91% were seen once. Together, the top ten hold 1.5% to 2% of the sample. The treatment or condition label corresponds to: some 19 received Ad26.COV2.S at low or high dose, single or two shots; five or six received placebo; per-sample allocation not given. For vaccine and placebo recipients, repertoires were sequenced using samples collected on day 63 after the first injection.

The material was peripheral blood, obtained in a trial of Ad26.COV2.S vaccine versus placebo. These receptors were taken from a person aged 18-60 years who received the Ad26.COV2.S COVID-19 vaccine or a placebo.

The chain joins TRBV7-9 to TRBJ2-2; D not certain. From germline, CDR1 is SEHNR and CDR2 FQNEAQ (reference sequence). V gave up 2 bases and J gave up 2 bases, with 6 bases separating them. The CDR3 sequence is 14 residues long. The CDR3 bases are TGTGCCAGCAGCTTAAGACGAAACACCGGGGAGCTGTTTTTT. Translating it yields CASSLRRNTGELFF.

CDR3 DNA: TGTGCCAGTAGTATCCAGGGTTTAGACAAAAACATTCAGTACTTC. Translated, it gives CASSIQGLDKNIQYF. The V gene is TRBV19, the J gene TRBJ2-4, with D perhaps matching TRBD1 (5 bases). V shed 3 bases and J shed 3 bases, with 12 bases lying between them. Germline loops: CDR1 LNHDA, CDR2 SQIVND (reference sequence). This CDR3 has 15 residues.

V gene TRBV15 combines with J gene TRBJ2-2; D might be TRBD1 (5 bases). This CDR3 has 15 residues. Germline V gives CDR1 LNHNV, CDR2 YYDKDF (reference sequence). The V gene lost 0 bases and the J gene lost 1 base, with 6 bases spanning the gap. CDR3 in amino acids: CATSRDGQNTGELFF. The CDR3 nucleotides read TGTGCCACCAGCAGAGATGGACAGAACACCGGGGAGCTGTTTTTT.

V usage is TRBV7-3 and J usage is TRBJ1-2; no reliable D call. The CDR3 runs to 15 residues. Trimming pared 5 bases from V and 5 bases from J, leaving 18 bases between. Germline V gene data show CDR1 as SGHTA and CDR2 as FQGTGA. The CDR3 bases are TGTGCCAGCAGCACTCTGCGGGCAGGCTTATATGGCTACACCTTC. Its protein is CASSTLRAGLYGYTF.

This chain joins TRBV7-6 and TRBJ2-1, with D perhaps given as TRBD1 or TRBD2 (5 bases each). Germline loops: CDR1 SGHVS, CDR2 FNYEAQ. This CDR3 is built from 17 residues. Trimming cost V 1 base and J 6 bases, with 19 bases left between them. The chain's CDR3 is CASSLGPRDVPLNEQFF. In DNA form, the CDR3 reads TGTGCCAGCAGCTTAGGCCCCCGGGACGTTCCCCTCAATGAGCAGTTCTTC.

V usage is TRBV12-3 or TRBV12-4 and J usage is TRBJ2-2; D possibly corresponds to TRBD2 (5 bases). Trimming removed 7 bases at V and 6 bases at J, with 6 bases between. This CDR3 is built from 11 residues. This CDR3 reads CASTGAGELFF. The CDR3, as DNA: TGTGCCAGCACCGGGGCCGGGGAGCTGTTTTTT.

CDR3 protein: CASSRGTLYEQYF. CDR3 in DNA: TGTGCCAGCAGCCGCGGGACCCTCTACGAGCAGTACTTC. The chain carries TRBV3-1 (or the pseudogene TRBV3-2) and TRBJ2-7; maybe TRBD2 (6 bases). CDR1 is LGHDT and CDR2 is YNNKEL in the germline V gene (reference sequence). V lost 4 bases, J lost 3 bases, and 10 bases lay in between. CDR3 length: 13 amino acids.

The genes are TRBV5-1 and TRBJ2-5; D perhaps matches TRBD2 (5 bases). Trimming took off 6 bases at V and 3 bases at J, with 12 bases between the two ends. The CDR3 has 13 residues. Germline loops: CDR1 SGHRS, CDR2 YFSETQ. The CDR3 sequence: CASTAGGEETQYF. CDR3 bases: TGCGCCAGCACCGCGGGCGGAGAAGAGACCCAGTACTTC.

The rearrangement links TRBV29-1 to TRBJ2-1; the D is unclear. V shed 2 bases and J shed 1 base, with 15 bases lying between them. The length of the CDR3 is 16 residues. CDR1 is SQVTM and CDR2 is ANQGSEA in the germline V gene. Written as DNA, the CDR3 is TGCAGCGTTGAACGTATGGCAGCAGAATCCTACAATGAGCAGTTCTTC. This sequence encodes CSVERMAAESYNEQFF.

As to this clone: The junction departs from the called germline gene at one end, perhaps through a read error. The CDR3 spells CASSLSLSGLGTPGSDF. DNA for the CDR3: TGTGCCAGCAGTTTATCTTTAAGCGGGCTGGGGACGCCTGGGTCTGACTTC. The chain carries TRBV28 and TRBJ2-7; maybe TRBD2 (6 bases). Germline values: CDR1 MDHEN, CDR2 SYDVKM. The CDR3 runs 17 residues.

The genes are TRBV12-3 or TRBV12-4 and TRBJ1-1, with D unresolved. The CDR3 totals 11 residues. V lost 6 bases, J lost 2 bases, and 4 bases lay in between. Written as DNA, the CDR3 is TGTGCCAGCAGGAGTAACACTGAAGCTTTCTTT. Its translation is CASRSNTEAFF.

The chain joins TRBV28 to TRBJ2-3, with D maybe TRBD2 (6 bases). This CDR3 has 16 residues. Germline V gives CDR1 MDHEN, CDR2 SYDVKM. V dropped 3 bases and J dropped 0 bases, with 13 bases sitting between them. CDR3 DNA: TGTGCCAGCAGTTTCGGGGGAAAAACTAGCACAGATACGCAGTATTTT. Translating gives CASSFGGKTSTDTQYF.

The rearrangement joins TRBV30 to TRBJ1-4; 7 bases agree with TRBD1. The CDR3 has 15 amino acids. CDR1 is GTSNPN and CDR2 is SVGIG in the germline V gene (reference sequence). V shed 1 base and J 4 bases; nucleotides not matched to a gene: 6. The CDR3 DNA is TGTGCCTGGAGTGCCCACAGGGGACTTAATGAAAAACTGTTTTTT. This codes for CAWSAHRGLNEKLFF. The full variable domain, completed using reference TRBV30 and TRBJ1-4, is SQTIHQWPATLVQPVGSPLSLECTVEGTSNPNLYWYRQAAGRGLQLLFYSVGIGQISSEVPQNLSASRPQDRQFILSSKKLLLSDSGFYLCAWSAHRGLNEKLFFGSGTQLSVL.

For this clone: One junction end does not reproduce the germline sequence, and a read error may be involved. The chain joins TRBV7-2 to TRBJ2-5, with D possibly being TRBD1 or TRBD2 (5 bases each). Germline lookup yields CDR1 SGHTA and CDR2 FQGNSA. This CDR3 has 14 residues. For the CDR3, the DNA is TGTGCCAGCAGCCCCGGGACGGTCCAAGGGACCCAGTACTTC. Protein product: CASSPGTVQGTQYF.

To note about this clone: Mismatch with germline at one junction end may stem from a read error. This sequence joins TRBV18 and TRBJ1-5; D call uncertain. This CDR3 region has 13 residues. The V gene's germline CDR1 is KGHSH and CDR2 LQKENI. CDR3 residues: CASSPQRDQPQHF. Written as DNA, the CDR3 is TGTGCCAGCTCTCCACAGAGGGATCAGCCCCAGCATTTT.

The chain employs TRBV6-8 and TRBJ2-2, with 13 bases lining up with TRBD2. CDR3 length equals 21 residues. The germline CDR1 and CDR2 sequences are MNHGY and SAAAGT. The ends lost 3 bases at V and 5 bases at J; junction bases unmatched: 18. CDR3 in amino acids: CASSYPSQVTSGRARTGELFF. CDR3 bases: TGTGCCAGCAGTTATCCATCCCAAGTTACTAGCGGGAGGGCTCGGACCGGGGAGCTGTTTTTT.

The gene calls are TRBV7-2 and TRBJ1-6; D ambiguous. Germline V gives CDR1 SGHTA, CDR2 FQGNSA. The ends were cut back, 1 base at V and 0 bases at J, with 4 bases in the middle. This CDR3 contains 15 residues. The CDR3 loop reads CASSLVGSYNSPLHF. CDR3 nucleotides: TGTGCCAGCAGCTTAGTAGGCTCCTATAATTCACCCCTCCACTTT. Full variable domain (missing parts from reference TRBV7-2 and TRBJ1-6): GAGVSQSPSNKVTEKGKDVELRCDPISGHTALYWYRQSLGQGLEFLIYFQGNSAPDKSGLPSDRFSAERTGGSVSTLTIQRTQQEDSAVYLCASSLVGSYNSPLHFGNGTRLTVT.

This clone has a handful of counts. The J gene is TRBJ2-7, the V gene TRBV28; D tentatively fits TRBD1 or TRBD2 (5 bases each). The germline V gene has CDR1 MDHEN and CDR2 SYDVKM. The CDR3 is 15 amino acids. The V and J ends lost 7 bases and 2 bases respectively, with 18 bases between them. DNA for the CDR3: TGTGCCAGCACCACACCGGGGCTGCCCGCCTACGAGCAGTACTTC. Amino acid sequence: CASTTPGLPAYEQYF.

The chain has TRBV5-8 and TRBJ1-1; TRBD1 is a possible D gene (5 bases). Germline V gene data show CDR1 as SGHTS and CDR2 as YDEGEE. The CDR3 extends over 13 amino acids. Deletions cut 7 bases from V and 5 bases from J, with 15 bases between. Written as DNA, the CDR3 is TGTGCCAGCCGGGGGGAGGAGGAAACTGAAGCTTTCTTT. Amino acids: CASRGEEETEAFF.

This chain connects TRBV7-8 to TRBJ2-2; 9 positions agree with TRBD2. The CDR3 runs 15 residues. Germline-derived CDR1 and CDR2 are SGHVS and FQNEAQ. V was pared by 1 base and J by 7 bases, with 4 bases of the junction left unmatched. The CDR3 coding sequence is TGTGCCAGCAGCTTAGGCGGGAGGGCCATCGGGGAGCTGTTTTTT. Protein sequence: CASSLGGRAIGELFF. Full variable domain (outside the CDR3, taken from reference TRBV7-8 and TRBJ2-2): GAGVSQSPRYKVAKRGQDVALRCDPISGHVSLFWYQQALGQGPEFLTYFQNEAQLDKSGLPSDRFFAERPEGSVSTLKIQRTQQEDSAVYLCASSLGGRAIGELFFGEGSRLTVL.

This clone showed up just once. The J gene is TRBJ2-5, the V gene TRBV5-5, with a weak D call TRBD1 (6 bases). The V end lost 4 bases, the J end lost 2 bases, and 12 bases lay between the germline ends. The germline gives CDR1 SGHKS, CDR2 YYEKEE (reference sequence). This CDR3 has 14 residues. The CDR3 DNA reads TGTGCCAGCAGCCGGACAGATGTTCAAGAGACCCAGTACTTC. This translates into CASSRTDVQETQYF.

In DNA, the CDR3 is TGTGCCAGCAGTAGTGTTAGGAACACCGGGGAGCTGTTTTTT. The encoded protein is CASSSVRNTGELFF. J is TRBJ2-2 and V is TRBV5-4, with D unresolved. The germline V gene has CDR1 SGHNT and CDR2 YYREEE (reference sequence). V was cut by 5 bases and J by 1 base, with 9 bases left in between. The CDR3 is 14 residues long.

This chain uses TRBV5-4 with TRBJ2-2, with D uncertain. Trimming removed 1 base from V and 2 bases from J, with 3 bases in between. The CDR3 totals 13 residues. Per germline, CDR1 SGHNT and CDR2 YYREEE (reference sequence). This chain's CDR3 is CASSLTNTGELFF. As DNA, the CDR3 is TGTGCCAGCAGCTTGACCAACACCGGGGAGCTGTTTTTT.

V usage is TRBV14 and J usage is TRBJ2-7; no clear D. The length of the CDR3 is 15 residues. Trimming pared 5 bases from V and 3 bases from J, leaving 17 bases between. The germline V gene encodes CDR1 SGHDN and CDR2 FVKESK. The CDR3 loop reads CASSSRPSLLYEQYF. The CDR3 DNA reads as TGTGCCAGCAGCTCACGGCCCAGTTTACTCTACGAGCAGTACTTC. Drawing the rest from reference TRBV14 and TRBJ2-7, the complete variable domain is EAGVTQFPSHSVIEKGQTVTLRCDPISGHDNLYWYRRVMGKEIKFLLHFVKESKQDESGMPNNRFLAERTGGTYSTLKVQPAELEDSGVYFCASSSRPSLLYEQYFGPGTRLTVT.

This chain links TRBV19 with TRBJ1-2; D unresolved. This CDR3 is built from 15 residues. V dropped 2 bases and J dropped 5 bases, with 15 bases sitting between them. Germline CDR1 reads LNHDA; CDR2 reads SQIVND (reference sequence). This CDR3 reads CASSISRAGVYGYTF. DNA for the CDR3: TGTGCCAGTAGTATATCCCGGGCCGGGGTGTATGGCTACACCTTC.

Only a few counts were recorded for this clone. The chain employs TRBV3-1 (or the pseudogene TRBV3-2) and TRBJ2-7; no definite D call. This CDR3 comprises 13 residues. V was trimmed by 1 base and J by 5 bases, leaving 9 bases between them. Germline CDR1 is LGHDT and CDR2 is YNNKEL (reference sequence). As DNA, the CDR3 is TGTGCCAGCAGCCAAGGGGGTTCCCACGAGCAGTACTTC. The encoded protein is CASSQGGSHEQYF.

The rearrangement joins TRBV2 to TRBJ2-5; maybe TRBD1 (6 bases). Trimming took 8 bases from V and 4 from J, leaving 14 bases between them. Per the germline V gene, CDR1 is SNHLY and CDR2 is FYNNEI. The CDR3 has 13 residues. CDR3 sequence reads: CASGKQGRETQYF. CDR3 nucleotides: TGTGCCAGCGGAAAACAGGGTCGAGAGACCCAGTACTTC. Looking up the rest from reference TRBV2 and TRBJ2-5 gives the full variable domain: EPEVTQTPSHQVTQMGQEVILRCVPISNHLYFYWYRQILGQKVEFLVSFYNNEISEKSEIFDDQFSVERPDGSNFTLKIRSTKLEDSAMYFCASGKQGRETQYFGPGTRLLVL.

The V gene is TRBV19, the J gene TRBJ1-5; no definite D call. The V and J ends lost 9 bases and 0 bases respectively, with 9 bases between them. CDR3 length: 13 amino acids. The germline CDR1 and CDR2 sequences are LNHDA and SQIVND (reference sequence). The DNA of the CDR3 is TGTGCCAGCTCCTTCAATAGCAATCAGCCCCAGCATTTT. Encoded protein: CASSFNSNQPQHF. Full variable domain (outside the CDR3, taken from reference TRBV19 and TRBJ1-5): DGGITQSPKYLFRKEGQNVTLSCEQNLNHDAMYWYRQDPGQGLRLIYYSQIVNDFQKGDIAEGYSVSREKKESFPLTVTSAQKNPTAFYLCASSFNSNQPQHFGDGTRLSIL.

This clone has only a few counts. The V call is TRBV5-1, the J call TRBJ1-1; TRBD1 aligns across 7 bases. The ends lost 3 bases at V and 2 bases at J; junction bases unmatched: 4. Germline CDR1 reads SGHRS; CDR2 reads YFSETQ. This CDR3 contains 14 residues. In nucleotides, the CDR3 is TGCGCCAGCAGCTGGGGGGACAGAAACACTGAAGCTTTCTTT. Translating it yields CASSWGDRNTEAFF.

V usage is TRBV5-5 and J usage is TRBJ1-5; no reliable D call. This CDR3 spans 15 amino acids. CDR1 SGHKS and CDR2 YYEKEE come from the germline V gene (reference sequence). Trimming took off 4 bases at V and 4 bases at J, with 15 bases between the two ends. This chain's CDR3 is CASSPTDGGNQPQHF. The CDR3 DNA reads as TGTGCCAGCAGCCCGACCGACGGAGGTAATCAGCCCCAGCATTTT. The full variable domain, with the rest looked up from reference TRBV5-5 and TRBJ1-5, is DAGVTQSPTHLIKTRGQQVTLRCSPISGHKSVSWYQQVLGQGPQFIFQYYEKEERGRGNFPDRFSARQFPNYSSELNVNALLLGDSALYLCASSPTDGGNQPQHFGDGTRLSIL.

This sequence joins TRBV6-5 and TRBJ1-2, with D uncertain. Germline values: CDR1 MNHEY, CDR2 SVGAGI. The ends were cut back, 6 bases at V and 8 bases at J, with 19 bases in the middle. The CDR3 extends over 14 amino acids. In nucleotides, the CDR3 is TGTGCCAGCAGGGTGGCGGGTAAGTCCGCCGGCTACACCTTC. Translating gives CASRVAGKSAGYTF.